This TCR beta chain was recovered during a study of OX40 agonist ivuxolimab in advanced cancers. Only in-frame clones appear in the TCRdb table, and some are missing; sequencing was by immunoSEQ multiplex PCR. The table includes 68,000 or so clones, around four fifths detected once. This clone showed up just a few times. The CDR3 runs to 17 residues. The germline V gene encodes CDR1 LNHDA and CDR2 SQIVND (reference sequence). V was pared by 5 bases and J by 1 base, with 15 bases between. The sample consisted of CD4+ or CD8+ T cells sorted from blood, taken in a trial of the OX40 agonist ivuxolimab. The chain links TRBV19 to TRBJ1-6; the D gene is possibly TRBD1 (5 bases). The TCR comes from an adult with an advanced solid tumor such as melanoma, head and neck, liver or kidney cancer. Here the CDR3 reads CASSRTLGVSYNSPLHF. The CDR3 region has the DNA TGTGCCAGTAGTCGGACTCTGGGGGTATCCTATAATTCACCCCTCCACTTT. Drawing the rest from reference TRBV19 and TRBJ1-6, the complete variable domain is DGGITQSPKYLFRKEGQNVTLSCEQNLNHDAMYWYRQDPGQGLRLIYYSQIVNDFQKGDIAEGYSVSREKKESFPLTVTSAQKNPTAFYLCASSRTLGVSYNSPLHFGNGTRLTVT.